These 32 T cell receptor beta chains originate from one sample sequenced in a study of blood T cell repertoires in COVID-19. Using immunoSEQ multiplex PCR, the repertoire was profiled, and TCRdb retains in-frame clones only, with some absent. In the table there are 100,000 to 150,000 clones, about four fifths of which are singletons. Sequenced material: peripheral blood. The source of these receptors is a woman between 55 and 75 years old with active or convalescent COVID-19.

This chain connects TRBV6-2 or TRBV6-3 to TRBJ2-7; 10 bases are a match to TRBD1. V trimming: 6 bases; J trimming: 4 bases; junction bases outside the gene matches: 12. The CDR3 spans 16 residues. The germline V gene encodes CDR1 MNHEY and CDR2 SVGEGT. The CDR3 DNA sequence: TGTGCCAGCAGCCCATCACGACGGACAGGGGGGTACGAGCAGTACTTC. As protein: CASSPSRRTGGYEQYF.

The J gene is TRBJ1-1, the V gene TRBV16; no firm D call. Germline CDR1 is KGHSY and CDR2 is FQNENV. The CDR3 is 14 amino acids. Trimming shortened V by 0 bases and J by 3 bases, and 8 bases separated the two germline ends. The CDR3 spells CASSQSGRYTEAFF. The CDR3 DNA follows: TGTGCCAGCAGCCAATCGGGCCGGTACACTGAAGCTTTCTTT.

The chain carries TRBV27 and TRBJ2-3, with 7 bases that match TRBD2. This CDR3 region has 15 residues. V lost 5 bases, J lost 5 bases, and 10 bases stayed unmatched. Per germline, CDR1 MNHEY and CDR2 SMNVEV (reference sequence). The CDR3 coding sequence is TGTGCCAGCAGTCCCGGGGCGGGAGTTGTAGATACGCAGTATTTT. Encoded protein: CASSPGAGVVDTQYF.

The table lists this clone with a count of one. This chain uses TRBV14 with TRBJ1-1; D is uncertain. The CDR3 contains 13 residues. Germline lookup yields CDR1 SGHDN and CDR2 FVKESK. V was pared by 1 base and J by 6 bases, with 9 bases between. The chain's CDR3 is CASSQVTGAEAFF. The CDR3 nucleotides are TGTGCCAGCAGCCAAGTCACGGGTGCTGAAGCTTTCTTT.

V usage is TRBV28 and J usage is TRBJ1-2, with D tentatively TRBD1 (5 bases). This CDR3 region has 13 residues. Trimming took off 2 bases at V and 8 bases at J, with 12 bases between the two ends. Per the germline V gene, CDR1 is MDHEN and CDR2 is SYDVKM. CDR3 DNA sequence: TGTGCCAGCAGTTTAATCCAGGGATGGGGCTACACCTTC. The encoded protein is CASSLIQGWGYTF.

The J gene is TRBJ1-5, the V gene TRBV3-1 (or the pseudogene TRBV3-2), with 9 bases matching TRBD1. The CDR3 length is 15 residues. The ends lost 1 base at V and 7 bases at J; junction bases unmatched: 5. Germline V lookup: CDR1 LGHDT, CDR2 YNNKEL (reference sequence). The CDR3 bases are TGTGCCAGCAGCCAAGGGGGGACAGGGAGACAGCCCCAGCATTTT. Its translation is CASSQGGTGRQPQHF.

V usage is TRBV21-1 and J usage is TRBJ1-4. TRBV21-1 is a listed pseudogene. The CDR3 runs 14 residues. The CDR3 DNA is TGTGCCAGCAGGCCACCCGCTATTAATGAAAAACTGTTTTTT. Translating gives CASRPPAINEKLFF.

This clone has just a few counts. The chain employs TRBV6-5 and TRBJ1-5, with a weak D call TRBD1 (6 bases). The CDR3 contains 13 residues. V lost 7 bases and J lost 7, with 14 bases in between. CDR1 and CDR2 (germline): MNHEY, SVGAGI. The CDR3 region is CASNLDRIQPQHF. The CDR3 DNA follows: TGTGCCAGCAATCTCGACAGGATCCAGCCCCAGCATTTT.

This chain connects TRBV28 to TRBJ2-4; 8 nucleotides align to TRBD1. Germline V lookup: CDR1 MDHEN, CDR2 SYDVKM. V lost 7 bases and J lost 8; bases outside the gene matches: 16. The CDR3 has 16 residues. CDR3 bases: TGTGCCAGCAAAGAAGGGAGGCAGGGGGCGAGATACATTCAGTACTTC. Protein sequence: CASKEGRQGARYIQYF.

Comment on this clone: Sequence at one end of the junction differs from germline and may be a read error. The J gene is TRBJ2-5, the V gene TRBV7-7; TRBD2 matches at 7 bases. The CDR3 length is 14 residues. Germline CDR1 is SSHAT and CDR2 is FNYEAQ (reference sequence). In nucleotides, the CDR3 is TGTGCTAGCAGCTTAAGCGGGGCTCAAGAGACCCAGTACTTC. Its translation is CASSLSGAQETQYF.

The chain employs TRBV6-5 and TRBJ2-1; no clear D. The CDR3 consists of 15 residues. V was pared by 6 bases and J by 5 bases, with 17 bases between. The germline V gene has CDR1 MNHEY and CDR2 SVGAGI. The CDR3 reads CASSPLRRRDNEQFF. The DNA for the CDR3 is TGTGCCAGCAGCCCCTTGAGGCGACGAGACAATGAGCAGTTCTTC.

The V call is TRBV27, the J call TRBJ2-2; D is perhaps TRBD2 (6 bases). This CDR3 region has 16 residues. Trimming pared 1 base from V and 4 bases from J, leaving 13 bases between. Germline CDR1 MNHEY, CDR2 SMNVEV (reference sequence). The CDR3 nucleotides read TGTGCCAGCAGTTTATGGCGGGGATATTTCACCGGGGAGCTGTTTTTT. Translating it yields CASSLWRGYFTGELFF.

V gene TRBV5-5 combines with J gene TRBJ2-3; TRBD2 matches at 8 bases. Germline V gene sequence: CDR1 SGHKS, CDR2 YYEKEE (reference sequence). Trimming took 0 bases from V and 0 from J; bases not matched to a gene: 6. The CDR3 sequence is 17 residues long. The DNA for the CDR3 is TGTGCCAGCAGCTTGGTTCCAGCGGGGGCCAGCACAGATACGCAGTATTTT. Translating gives CASSLVPAGASTDTQYF. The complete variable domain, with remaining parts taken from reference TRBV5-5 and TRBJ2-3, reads DAGVTQSPTHLIKTRGQQVTLRCSPISGHKSVSWYQQVLGQGPQFIFQYYEKEERGRGNFPDRFSARQFPNYSSELNVNALLLGDSALYLCASSLVPAGASTDTQYFGPGTRLTVL.

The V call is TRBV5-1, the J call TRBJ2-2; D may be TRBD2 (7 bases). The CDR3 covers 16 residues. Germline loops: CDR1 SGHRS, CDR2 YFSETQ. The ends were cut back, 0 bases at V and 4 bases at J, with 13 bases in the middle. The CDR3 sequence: CASSLGAGASTGELFF. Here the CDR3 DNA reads TGCGCCAGCAGCTTGGGGGCGGGGGCCTCCACCGGGGAGCTGTTTTTT.

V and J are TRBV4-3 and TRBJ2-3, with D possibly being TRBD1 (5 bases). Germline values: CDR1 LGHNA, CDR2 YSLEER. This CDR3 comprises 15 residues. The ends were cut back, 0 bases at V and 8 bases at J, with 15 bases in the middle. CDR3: CASSQDFVLRGTQYF. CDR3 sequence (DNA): TGCGCCAGCAGCCAAGATTTCGTTCTAAGGGGTACGCAGTATTTT.

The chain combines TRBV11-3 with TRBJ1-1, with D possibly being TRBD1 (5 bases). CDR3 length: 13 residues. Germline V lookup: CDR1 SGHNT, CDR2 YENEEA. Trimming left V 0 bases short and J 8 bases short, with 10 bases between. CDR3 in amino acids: CASSLDHQGEAFF. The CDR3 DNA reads TGTGCCAGCAGCTTAGATCACCAGGGAGAAGCTTTCTTT.

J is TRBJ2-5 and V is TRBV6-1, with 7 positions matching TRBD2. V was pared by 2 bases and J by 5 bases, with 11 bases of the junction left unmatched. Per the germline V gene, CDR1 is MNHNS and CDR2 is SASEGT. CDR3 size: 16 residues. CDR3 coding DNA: TGTGCCAGCAGTGAAATAAGGCGGGAGAGGCCCGAGACCCAGTACTTC. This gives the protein CASSEIRRERPETQYF.

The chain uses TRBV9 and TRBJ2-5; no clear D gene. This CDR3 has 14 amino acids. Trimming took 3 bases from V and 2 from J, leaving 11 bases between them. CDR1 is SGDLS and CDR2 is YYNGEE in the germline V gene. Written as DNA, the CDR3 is TGTGCCAGCAGCGATGGCGGTCCTCAAGAGACCCAGTACTTC. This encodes CASSDGGPQETQYF.

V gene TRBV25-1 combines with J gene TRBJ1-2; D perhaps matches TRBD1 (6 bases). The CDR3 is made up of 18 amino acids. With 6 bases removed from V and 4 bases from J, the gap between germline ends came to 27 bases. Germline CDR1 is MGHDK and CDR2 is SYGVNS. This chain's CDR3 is CASSYRKVGGQPSYGYTF. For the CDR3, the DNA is TGTGCCAGCAGCTACAGAAAGGTAGGGGGTCAACCCTCCTATGGCTACACCTTC.

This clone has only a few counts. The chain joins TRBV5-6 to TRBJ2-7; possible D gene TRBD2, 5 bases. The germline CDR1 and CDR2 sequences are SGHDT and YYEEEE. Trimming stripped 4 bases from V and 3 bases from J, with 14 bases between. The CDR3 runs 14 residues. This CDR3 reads CASSPSSGFYEQYF. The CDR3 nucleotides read TGTGCCAGCAGCCCTAGCTCAGGATTCTACGAGCAGTACTTC.

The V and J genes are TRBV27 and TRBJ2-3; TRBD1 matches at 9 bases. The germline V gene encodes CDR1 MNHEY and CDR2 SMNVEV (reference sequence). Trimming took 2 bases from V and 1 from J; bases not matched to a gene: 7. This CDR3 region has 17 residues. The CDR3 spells CASSLLRTGVGTDTQYF. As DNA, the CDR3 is TGTGCCAGCAGTTTACTCCGGACAGGGGTGGGCACAGATACGCAGTATTTT.

In nucleotides, the CDR3 is TGTGCCAGCAGTGGAGGACAGGGGTGGGAGCAGCCCCAGCATTTT. Its protein is CASSGGQGWEQPQHF. The V and J genes are TRBV2 and TRBJ1-5; TRBD1 matches 9 bases. The germline V gene encodes CDR1 SNHLY and CDR2 FYNNEI. This CDR3 is 15 amino acids long. The J segment lost 7 bases and the V segment lost 4 bases, leaving 8 bases of the junction unmatched.

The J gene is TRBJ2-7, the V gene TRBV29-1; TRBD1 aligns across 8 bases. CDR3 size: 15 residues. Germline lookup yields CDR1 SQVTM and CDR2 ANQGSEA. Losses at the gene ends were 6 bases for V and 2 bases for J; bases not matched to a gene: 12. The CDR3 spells CSVGPRTGWTYEQYF. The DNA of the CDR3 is TGCAGCGTAGGCCCCAGGACAGGGTGGACCTACGAGCAGTACTTC.

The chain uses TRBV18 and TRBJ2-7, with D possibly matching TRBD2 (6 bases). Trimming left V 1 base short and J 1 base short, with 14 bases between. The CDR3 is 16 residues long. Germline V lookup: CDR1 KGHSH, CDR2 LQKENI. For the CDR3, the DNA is TGTGCCAGCTCACCACGGACGAGAGGGAGGTCCTACGAGCAGTACTTC. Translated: CASSPRTRGRSYEQYF.

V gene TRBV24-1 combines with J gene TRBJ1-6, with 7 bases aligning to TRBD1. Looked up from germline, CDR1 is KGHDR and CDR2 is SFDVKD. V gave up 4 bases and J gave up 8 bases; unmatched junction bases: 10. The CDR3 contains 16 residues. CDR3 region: CATSDPRQGLDSPLHF. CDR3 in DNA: TGTGCCACCAGTGACCCTCGACAGGGTTTGGATTCACCCCTCCACTTT.

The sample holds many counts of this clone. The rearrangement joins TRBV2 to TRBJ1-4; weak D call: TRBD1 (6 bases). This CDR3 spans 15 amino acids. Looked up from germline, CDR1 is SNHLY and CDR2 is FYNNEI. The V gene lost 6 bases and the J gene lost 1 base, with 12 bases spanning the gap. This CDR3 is CASSIRGVTNEKLFF. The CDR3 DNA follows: TGTGCCAGCAGCATCAGGGGTGTAACTAATGAAAAACTGTTTTTT. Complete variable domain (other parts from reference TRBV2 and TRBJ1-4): EPEVTQTPSHQVTQMGQEVILRCVPISNHLYFYWYRQILGQKVEFLVSFYNNEISEKSEIFDDQFSVERPDGSNFTLKIRSTKLEDSAMYFCASSIRGVTNEKLFFGSGTQLSVL.

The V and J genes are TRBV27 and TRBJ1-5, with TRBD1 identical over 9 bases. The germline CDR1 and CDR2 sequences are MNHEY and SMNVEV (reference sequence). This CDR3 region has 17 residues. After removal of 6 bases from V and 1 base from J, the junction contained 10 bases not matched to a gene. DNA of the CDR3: TGTGCCAGCAGCCCGGACAGGGGATCCCTAAGCAATCAGCCCCAGCATTTT. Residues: CASSPDRGSLSNQPQHF.

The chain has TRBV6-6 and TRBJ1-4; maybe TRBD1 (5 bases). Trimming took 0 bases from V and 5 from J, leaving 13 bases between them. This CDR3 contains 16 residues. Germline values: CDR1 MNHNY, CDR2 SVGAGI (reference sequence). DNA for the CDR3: TGTGCCAGCAGTTACTCGCGGGGGAGTGGGAATGAAAAACTGTTTTTT. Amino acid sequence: CASSYSRGSGNEKLFF.

The CDR3 is CASSEGGGLAGYEQFF. The CDR3 region has the DNA TGTGCCAGCAGCGAGGGAGGGGGACTAGCGGGATATGAGCAGTTCTTC. The chain carries TRBV9 and TRBJ2-1; TRBD2 matches at 13 bases. Germline V gene lookup returns CDR1 SGDLS and CDR2 YYNGEE. The V gene end was trimmed by 3 bases and the J gene end by 8 bases; junction bases not matched to a gene: 8. This CDR3 comprises 16 residues.

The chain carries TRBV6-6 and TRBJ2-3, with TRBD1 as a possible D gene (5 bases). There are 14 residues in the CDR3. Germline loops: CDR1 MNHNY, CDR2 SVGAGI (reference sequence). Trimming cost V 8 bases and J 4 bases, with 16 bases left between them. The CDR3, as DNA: TGTGCCAGCCGCGACAGTCATGCTTCAGATACGCAGTATTTT. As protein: CASRDSHASDTQYF.

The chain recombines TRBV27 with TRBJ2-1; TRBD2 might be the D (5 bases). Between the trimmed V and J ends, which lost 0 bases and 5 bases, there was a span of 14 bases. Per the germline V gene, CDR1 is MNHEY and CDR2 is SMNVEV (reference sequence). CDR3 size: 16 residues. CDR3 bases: TGTGCCAGCAGTTTATCTAGGGCTAGCCCCCACAATGAGCAGTTCTTC. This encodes CASSLSRASPHNEQFF.

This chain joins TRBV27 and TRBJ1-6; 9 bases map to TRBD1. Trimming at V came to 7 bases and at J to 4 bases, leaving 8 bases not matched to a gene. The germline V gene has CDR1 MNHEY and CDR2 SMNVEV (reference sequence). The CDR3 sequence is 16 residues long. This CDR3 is CASTSGTGIYNSPLHF. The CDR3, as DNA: TGTGCCAGCACTTCCGGGACAGGGATTTATAATTCACCCCTCCACTTT.